These T cell receptor beta chains were read from a single sample in a study of blood T cell repertoires in COVID-19. Generated by immunoSEQ multiplex PCR, the TCRdb table keeps only in-frame clones and is missing some. The profile covers under 250,000 clones, with 85% to 90% appearing a single time and 11% taken by the ten largest. The sequenced sample consisted of peripheral blood. The receptor source for this set is a man aged 50-59 years with COVID-19, enrolled during active disease. Both conserved end residues are part of each CDR3. A D gene is named only where the DNA matches it firmly. Clone size is not always given. Where it is, it says once, few, many or a class for expanded clones.

J: TRBJ1-6; size: once; V: TRBV5-8; D: -; CDR3: CASSLATTGNSPLHF; DNA: TGTGCCAGCAGCTTGGCGACGACGGGAAATTCACCCCTCCACTTT
J: TRBJ1-1; size: -; V: TRBV7-3; D: -; CDR3: CASSYGDKENTEAFF; DNA: TGTGCCAGCAGCTATGGTGACAAAGAAAACACTGAAGCTTTCTTT
J: TRBJ2-3; size: -; V: TRBV5-4; D: TRBD1; CDR3: CASSSPGQGITDTQYF; DNA: TGTGCCAGCAGCTCCCCGGGACAGGGAATCACAGATACGCAGTATTTT
J: TRBJ2-7; size: -; V: TRBV10-3; D: TRBD1; CDR3: CAISGTGGASYEQYF; DNA: TGTGCCATCAGTGGGACAGGGGGCGCCTCCTACGAGCAGTACTTC
J: TRBJ2-1; size: -; V: TRBV19; D: TRBD2; CDR3: CASSIAGTSGYNEQFF; DNA: TGTGCCAGTAGTATAGCTGGGACTAGCGGCTACAATGAGCAGTTCTTC
J: TRBJ1-1; size: -; V: TRBV7-9; D: TRBD1; CDR3: CASSAHTGVRMNTEAFF; DNA: TGTGCCAGCAGCGCGCACACAGGGGTTCGGATGAACACTGAAGCTTTCTTT
J: TRBJ2-4; size: -; V: TRBV10-2; D: -; CDR3: CASSPAGGAKNIQYF; DNA: TGCGCCAGCAGTCCAGCGGGTGGGGCCAAAAACATTCAGTACTTC
J: TRBJ2-6; size: -; V: TRBV14; D: TRBD2; CDR3: CASSQILAGVSGANVLTF; DNA: TGTGCCAGCAGCCAAATACTAGCGGGGGTCTCTGGGGCCAACGTCCTGACTTTC
J: TRBJ2-2; size: -; V: TRBV19; D: -; CDR3: CASSIVAGTGELFF; DNA: TGTGCCAGTAGTATCGTCGCGGGAACCGGGGAGCTGTTTTTT
J: TRBJ1-2; size: -; V: TRBV6-1; D: -; CDR3: CASSEPGHGIYGYTF; DNA: TGTGCCAGCAGTGAACCGGGACATGGGATCTATGGCTACACCTTC
J: TRBJ1-4; size: -; V: TRBV28; D: -; CDR3: CASFGGQKLFF; DNA: TGTGCCAGCTTCGGAGGGCAAAAACTGTTTTTT
J: TRBJ1-5; size: -; V: TRBV24-1; D: TRBD1; CDR3: CATSDSMTGYNQPQHF; DNA: TGTGCCACCAGTGATTCCATGACAGGGTACAATCAGCCCCAGCATTTT
J: TRBJ2-1; size: -; V: TRBV3-1/TRBV3-2; D: TRBD2; CDR3: CASSQDQLAPSYNEQFF; DNA: TGTGCCAGCAGCCAAGACCAACTAGCGCCCTCCTACAATGAGCAGTTCTTC
J: TRBJ1-1; size: -; V: TRBV6-2/TRBV6-3; D: TRBD1; CDR3: CASSAILTGGAFF; DNA: TGTGCCAGCAGTGCCATATTGACAGGGGGAGCTTTCTTT
J: TRBJ1-2; size: -; V: TRBV21-1; D: -; CDR3: CASSPGAGYGYTF; DNA: TGTGCCAGCAGCCCAGGGGCGGGCTATGGCTACACCTTC
J: TRBJ2-3; size: -; V: TRBV6-1; D: TRBD1; CDR3: CASSATGAILTDTQYF; DNA: TGTGCCAGCAGTGCGACAGGGGCGATTTTAACAGATACGCAGTATTTT